Here is one TCR beta chain with its context. Assay: immunoSEQ multiplex PCR; the TCRdb copy retains only in-frame clones and omits some. The data show 80,000 to 100,000 clones, roughly 90% seen once. The CDR3 contains 15 residues. Germline V gene data show CDR1 as KGHSH and CDR2 as LQKENI. Trimming took 1 base from V and 3 from J; bases not matched to a gene: 4. The sample is drawn from a study of T cell responses to AZD1222 COVID-19 vaccine. Background on the study: Second doses at about 4 or about 12 weeks were pooled.

V gene TRBV18 combines with J gene TRBJ2-3; 7 nucleotides agree with TRBD1. Source: peripheral blood, taken on day 0 of AZD1222 vaccination. The source is an adult in good health. The CDR3 DNA sequence: TGTGCCAGCTCACCACAGGGGGCCTTGACAGATACGCAGTATTTT. This gives the protein CASSPQGALTDTQYF.